This T cell receptor beta chain comes out of a study of human T cells and chemical hapten exposure. Study background: Subjects had 2% DPC placed on approximately 2 cm by approximately 2 cm of upper inner arm skin for sensitization.

Time point of the sample: pre-sensitization, week 0. Described treatment: therapeutic diphenylcyclopropenone sensitization with weekly scalp DPC. Germline CDR1 SGHRS, CDR2 YFSETQ. This CDR3 comprises 14 residues. V shed 0 bases and J shed 4 bases, with 8 bases lying between them. TCRdb re-derived calls from the RACE reads in MiXCR, one entry per CDR3 protein. The sample records 300,000 to 450,000 distinct CDR3 sequences, 4% to 6% being singletons. The sample here was whole blood, taken in connection with sensitization to the hapten diphenylcyclopropenone (DPC). The clonotype comes from a woman aged 50 to 60 with alopecia areata. Some clones in this sample may be carry-over from other donors' samples. This chain connects TRBV5-1 to TRBJ2-1; D call uncertain. The CDR3 here is CASSLEQGYNEQFF. The CDR3 DNA reads TGCGCCAGCAGCTTGGAACAAGGGTACAATGAGCAGTTCTTC.